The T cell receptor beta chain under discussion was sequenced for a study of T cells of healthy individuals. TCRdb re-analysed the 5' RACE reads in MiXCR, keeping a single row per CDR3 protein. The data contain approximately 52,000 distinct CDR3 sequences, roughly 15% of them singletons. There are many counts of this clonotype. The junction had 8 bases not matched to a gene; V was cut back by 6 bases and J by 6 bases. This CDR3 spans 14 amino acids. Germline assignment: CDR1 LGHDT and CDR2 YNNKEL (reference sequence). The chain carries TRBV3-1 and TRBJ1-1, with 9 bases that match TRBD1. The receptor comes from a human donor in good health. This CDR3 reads CASRSGTGIAEAFF. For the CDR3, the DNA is TGTGCCAGCAGGTCCGGGACAGGGATTGCTGAAGCTTTCTTT. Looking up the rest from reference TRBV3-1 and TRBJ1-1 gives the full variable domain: DTAVSQTPKYLVTQMGNDKSIKCEQNLGHDTMYWYKQDSKKFLKIMFSYNNKELIINETVPNRFSPKSPDKAHLNLHINSLELGDSAVYFCASRSGTGIAEAFFGQGTRLTVV.